This T cell receptor beta chain comes out of a study of blood T cell repertoires in COVID-19. With V trimmed by 5 bases and J by 4 bases, 5 bases remained unmatched. Germline V gene sequence: CDR1 PRHDT, CDR2 FYEKMQ (reference sequence). This CDR3 is built from 15 residues. Clones were read by immunoSEQ multiplex PCR, and TCRdb kept only the in-frame ones, dropping some. The sample shows hundreds of thousands of clones, 80% to 90% of them seen only once. The specimen was PBMCs or T cells enriched from blood (not recorded which). This TCR came from a young man who had recovered from COVID-19. The rearrangement uses TRBV13 and TRBJ2-1; 10 nucleotides agree with TRBD2. The CDR3: CASSRTSGAYNEQFF. DNA of the CDR3: TGTGCCAGCAGCCGTACTAGCGGGGCTTACAATGAGCAGTTCTTC. The full variable domain, in which reference TRBV13 and TRBJ2-1 provide the parts outside the CDR3, is AAGVIQSPRHLIKEKRETATLKCYPIPRHDTVYWYQQGPGQDPQFLISFYEKMQSDKGSIPDRFSAQQFSDYHSELNMSSLELGDSALYFCASSRTSGAYNEQFFGPGTRLTVL.